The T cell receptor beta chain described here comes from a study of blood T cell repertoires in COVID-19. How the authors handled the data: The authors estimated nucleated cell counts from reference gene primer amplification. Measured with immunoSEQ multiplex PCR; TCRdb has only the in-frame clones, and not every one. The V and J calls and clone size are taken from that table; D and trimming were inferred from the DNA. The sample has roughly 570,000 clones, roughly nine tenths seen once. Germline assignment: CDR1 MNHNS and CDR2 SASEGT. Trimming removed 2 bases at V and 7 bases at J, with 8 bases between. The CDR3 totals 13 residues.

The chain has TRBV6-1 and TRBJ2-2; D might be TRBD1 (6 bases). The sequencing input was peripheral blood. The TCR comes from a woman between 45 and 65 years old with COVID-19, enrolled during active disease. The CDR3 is CASSEQGSGELFF. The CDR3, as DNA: TGTGCCAGCAGTGAACAGGGGAGCGGGGAGCTGTTTTTT.